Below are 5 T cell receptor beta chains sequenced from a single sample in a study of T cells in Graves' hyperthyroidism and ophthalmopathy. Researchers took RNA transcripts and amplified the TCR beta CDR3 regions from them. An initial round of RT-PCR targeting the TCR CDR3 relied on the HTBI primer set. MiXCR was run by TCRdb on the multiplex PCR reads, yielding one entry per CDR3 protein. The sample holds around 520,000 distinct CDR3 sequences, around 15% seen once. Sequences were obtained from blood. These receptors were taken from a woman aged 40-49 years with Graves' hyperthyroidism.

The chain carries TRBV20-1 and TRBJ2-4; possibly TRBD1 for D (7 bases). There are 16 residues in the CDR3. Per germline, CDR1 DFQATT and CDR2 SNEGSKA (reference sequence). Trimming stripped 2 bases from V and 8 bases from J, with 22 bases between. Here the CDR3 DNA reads TGCAGTGCTAGATGGGGGGACAGCGACGCCCCGGACATTCAGTACTTC. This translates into CSARWGDSDAPDIQYF.

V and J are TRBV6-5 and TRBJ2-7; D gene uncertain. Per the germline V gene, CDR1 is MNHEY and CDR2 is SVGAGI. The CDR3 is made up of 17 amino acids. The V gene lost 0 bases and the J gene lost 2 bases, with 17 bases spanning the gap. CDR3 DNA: TGTGCCAGCAGTTACTCGTGGCTCAACAATAAGGCCTACGAGCAGTACTTC. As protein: CASSYSWLNNKAYEQYF.

CDR3 nucleotide sequence: TGTGCCAGCAGTGATGTGGGGGGCCTTAGCAATCAGCCCCAGCATTTT. This sequence encodes CASSDVGGLSNQPQHF. The rearrangement joins TRBV2 to TRBJ1-5; D possibly corresponds to TRBD1 (6 bases). The length of the CDR3 is 16 residues. Germline CDR1 and CDR2: SNHLY and FYNNEI. Trimming removed 3 bases at V and 0 bases at J, with 12 bases between.

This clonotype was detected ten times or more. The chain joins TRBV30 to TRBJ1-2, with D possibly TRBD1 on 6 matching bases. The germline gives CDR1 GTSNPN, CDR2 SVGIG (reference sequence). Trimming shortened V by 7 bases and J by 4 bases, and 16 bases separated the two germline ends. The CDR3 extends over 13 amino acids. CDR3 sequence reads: CASFLDSGYGYTF. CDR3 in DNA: TGTGCCTCGTTTCTGGACAGCGGCTATGGCTACACCTTC.

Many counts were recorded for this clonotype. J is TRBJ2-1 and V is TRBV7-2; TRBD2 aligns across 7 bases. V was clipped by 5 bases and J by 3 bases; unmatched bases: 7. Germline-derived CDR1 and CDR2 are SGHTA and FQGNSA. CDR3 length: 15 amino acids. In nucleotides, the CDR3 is TGTGCCAGCAGCCAGGGACTACCCCACTACAATGAGCAGTTCTTC. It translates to CASSQGLPHYNEQFF.